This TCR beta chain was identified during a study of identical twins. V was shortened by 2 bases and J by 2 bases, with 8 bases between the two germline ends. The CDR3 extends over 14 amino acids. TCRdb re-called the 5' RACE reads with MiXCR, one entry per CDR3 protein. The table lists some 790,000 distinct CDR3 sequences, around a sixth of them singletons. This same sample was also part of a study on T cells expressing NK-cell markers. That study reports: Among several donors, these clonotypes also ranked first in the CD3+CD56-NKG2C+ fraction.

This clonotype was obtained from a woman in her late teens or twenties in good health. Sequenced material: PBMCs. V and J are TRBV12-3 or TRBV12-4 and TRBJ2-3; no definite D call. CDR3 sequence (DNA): TGTGCCAGCAGTTTATGGCAGATCACAGATACGCAGTATTTT. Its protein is CASSLWQITDTQYF.